One sample yielded the 28 T cell receptor beta chains listed below, sequenced in a study of preoperative IRX-2 immunotherapy in early breast cancer. Generated by immunoSEQ multiplex PCR, the TCRdb table keeps only in-frame clones and is missing some. The profile shows approximately 2,700 clones, 77% of them singletons. The treatment: preoperative locoregional IRX-2 cytokine immunotherapy. Specimen: tumor tissue, collected after IRX-2 immunotherapy. The receptors were gathered from a human donor with breast cancer.

The chain uses TRBV6-1 and TRBJ1-1; D may be TRBD1 (5 bases). This CDR3 comprises 19 residues. CDR1 and CDR2 from the germline V gene are MNHNS and SASEGT. V was pared by 0 bases and J by 8 bases, with 28 bases between. Here the CDR3 reads CASSEASGRAHHVDDEAFF. In DNA, the CDR3 is TGTGCCAGCAGTGAAGCGAGCGGCAGGGCACATCACGTAGACGACGAAGCTTTCTTT.

The rearrangement joins TRBV11-3 to TRBJ2-7; the match to TRBD2 covers 10 bases. Germline V gene sequence: CDR1 SGHNT, CDR2 YENEEA. CDR3 length equals 16 residues. J gave up 4 bases and V 3 bases, and 9 bases lay outside the gene matches. In nucleotides, the CDR3 is TGTGCCAGCAGCTTGGTTAGCGGGGGGATATCATACGAGCAGTACTTC. This sequence encodes CASSLVSGGISYEQYF.

The gene calls are TRBV11-3 and TRBJ2-1; 8 bases fit TRBD2. The CDR3 covers 15 residues. Germline V CDR1 and CDR2: SGHNT, YENEEA. V was pared by 5 bases and J by 4 bases, with 7 bases of the junction left unmatched. The CDR3 region is CASSSGTSWYNEQFF. The CDR3, as DNA: TGTGCCAGCAGCAGCGGGACTAGTTGGTACAATGAGCAGTTCTTC.

This sequence joins TRBV19 and TRBJ2-1; 7 positions agree with TRBD2. The germline CDR1 and CDR2 sequences are LNHDA and SQIVND (reference sequence). The CDR3 contains 14 residues. V shed 5 bases, J shed 7 bases, and the junction held 8 bases outside the gene matches. Written as DNA, the CDR3 is TGTGCCAGTAGTCTAGCGGTTGAAAGGAATGAGCAGTTCTTC. Amino acid sequence: CASSLAVERNEQFF.

The rearrangement uses TRBV18 and TRBJ2-5; the match to TRBD1 covers 7 bases. After removal of 5 bases from V and 4 bases from J, the junction contained 7 bases not matched to a gene. CDR1 and CDR2 (germline): KGHSH, LQKENI. The CDR3 is 14 residues long. DNA of the CDR3: TGTGCCAGCTCAACCGGACAGGTGGGAGAGACCCAGTACTTC. Its translation is CASSTGQVGETQYF.

By sample fraction, this clone is large. J is TRBJ1-2 and V is TRBV6-8; D remains ambiguous. This CDR3 has 12 residues. Germline-derived CDR1 and CDR2 are MNHGY and SAAAGT. The germline V and J ends were trimmed by 2 bases and 4 bases, with 5 bases remaining between them. This CDR3 reads CASSYGTYGYTF. In DNA, the CDR3 is TGTGCCAGCAGTTACGGTACCTATGGCTACACCTTC.

V is TRBV4-1 and J is TRBJ2-7; D gene uncertain. Germline V gene lookup returns CDR1 MGHRA and CDR2 YSYEKL. The CDR3 is 14 amino acids. Trimming took 1 base from V and 5 from J, leaving 12 bases between them. DNA for the CDR3: TGCGCCAGCAGCCAAGGCCCCGTCGGAGACGAGCAGTACGTC. Its protein product is CASSQGPVGDEQYV.

By sample fraction, this clone is large. The gene calls are TRBV19 and TRBJ1-1; 8 nucleotides match TRBD1. The V gene end was trimmed by 5 bases and the J gene end by 4 bases; junction bases not matched to a gene: 12. This CDR3 has 16 amino acids. The germline CDR1 and CDR2 sequences are LNHDA and SQIVND (reference sequence). The CDR3 DNA reads TGTGCCAGTAGTCCTTCGACAGGGGCTAGGGGCACTGAAGCTTTCTTT. This translates into CASSPSTGARGTEAFF.

The DNA for the CDR3 is TGCGCCAGCAGTGAGGTGCCGTCCCAAGAGACCCAGTACTTC. The encoded protein is CASSEVPSQETQYF. This chain uses TRBV10-2 with TRBJ2-5; no reliable D call. V lost 2 bases, J lost 1 base, and 8 bases lay in between. There are 14 residues in the CDR3. Germline V lookup: CDR1 WSHSY, CDR2 SAAADI.

The chain carries TRBV15 and TRBJ1-3, with a possible D match to TRBD1 (5 bases). Germline-derived CDR1 and CDR2 are LNHNV and YYDKDF (reference sequence). V shed 8 bases and J shed 0 bases, with 14 bases lying between them. This CDR3 is 15 amino acids long. Here the CDR3 reads CATGLGLGSGNTIYF. CDR3 bases: TGTGCCACCGGGCTGGGGCTAGGCTCTGGAAACACCATATATTTT.

V usage is TRBV2 and J usage is TRBJ1-1; D unclear. Germline V gene data show CDR1 as SNHLY and CDR2 as FYNNEI. Trimming stripped 8 bases from V and 6 bases from J, with 13 bases between. The CDR3 consists of 12 residues. The CDR3 is CASRGPGPEAFF. As DNA, the CDR3 is TGTGCCAGCCGAGGCCCGGGTCCTGAAGCTTTCTTT.

The chain is built from TRBV11-3 and TRBJ2-5; 10 nucleotides align to TRBD2. J gave up 0 bases and V 7 bases, and 8 bases lay outside the gene matches. Germline loops: CDR1 SGHNT, CDR2 YENEEA. The CDR3 is made up of 16 amino acids. The CDR3 DNA sequence: TGTGCCAGCACCCAACGGCTAGCGGGGGACCAAGAGACCCAGTACTTC. Translation gives CASTQRLAGDQETQYF.

The chain joins TRBV18 to TRBJ2-7; D unclear. CDR1 and CDR2 (germline): KGHSH, LQKENI. This CDR3 region has 12 residues. V lost 6 bases and J 2 bases, leaving 8 bases between the germline ends. DNA for the CDR3: TGTGCCAGCTCGTTAAGTCCCTACGAGCAGTACGTC. It translates to CASSLSPYEQYV.

V and J are TRBV14 and TRBJ1-5, with D uncertain. The CDR3 is made up of 13 amino acids. CDR1 is SGHDN, CDR2 FVKESK, per germline. With 0 bases removed from V and 10 bases from J, the gap between germline ends came to 10 bases. CDR3: CASSQDNRHPQHF. CDR3 coding DNA: TGTGCCAGCAGCCAAGACAACCGCCATCCCCAGCATTTT.

This clone was seen only once. V gene TRBV29-1 combines with J gene TRBJ2-1, with 10 nucleotides matching TRBD2. The V gene's germline CDR1 is SQVTM and CDR2 ANQGSEA. J was trimmed by 5 bases and V by 5 bases; bases with no gene match: 6. The CDR3 is made up of 14 amino acids. The CDR3 region is CSVTGTSVDNEQFF. In DNA, the CDR3 is TGCAGCGTTACCGGGACTAGCGTCGACAATGAGCAGTTCTTC.

This clone occurred a few times. The V and J genes are TRBV11-3 and TRBJ2-7; no firm D call. The V end was cut by 5 bases, the J end by 0 bases, with 14 bases between. From germline, CDR1 is SGHNT and CDR2 YENEEA. This CDR3 is built from 15 residues. Here the CDR3 reads CASSLRTVSSYEQYF. In DNA form, the CDR3 reads TGTGCCAGCAGCCTACGGACGGTCAGCTCCTACGAGCAGTACTTC.

V is TRBV6-8 and J is TRBJ2-7; possible D gene TRBD2, 6 bases. Germline-derived CDR1 and CDR2 are MNHGY and SAAAGT. V was trimmed by 5 bases and J by 5 bases, leaving 10 bases between them. CDR3 length: 12 amino acids. The CDR3 nucleotides read TGTGCCAGCAGTGATTCGGGGGACGAGCAGTACGTC. Amino acid sequence: CASSDSGDEQYV.

The CDR3 loop is CASSLDSEGLAGYIQYF. In DNA, the CDR3 is TGTGCCAGCAGCTTAGATTCCGAAGGACTAGCGGGGTACATTCAGTACTTC. The rearrangement uses TRBV11-3 and TRBJ2-4; TRBD2 matches 12 bases. The CDR3 spans 17 residues. Trimming removed 0 bases from V and 8 bases from J; junction bases left unmatched: 8. Germline CDR1 SGHNT, CDR2 YENEEA.

This clone was seen more than once but under ten times. The chain recombines TRBV15 with TRBJ1-5; D is perhaps TRBD1 (5 bases). Germline values: CDR1 LNHNV, CDR2 YYDKDF (reference sequence). CDR3 length equals 16 residues. V gave up 3 bases and J gave up 1 base, with 13 bases separating them. DNA for the CDR3: TGTGCCACCAGCAGGGGGGGACCAGGGAGCAATCAGCCCCAGCATTTT. The encoded protein is CATSRGGPGSNQPQHF.

The chain recombines TRBV18 with TRBJ2-7, with no clear D. The V gene's germline CDR1 is KGHSH and CDR2 LQKENI. With 3 bases removed from V and 2 bases from J, the gap between germline ends came to 5 bases. This CDR3 comprises 12 residues. CDR3 region: CASSPDAYEQYV. The CDR3 nucleotides are TGTGCCAGCTCACCGGACGCCTACGAGCAGTACGTC.

This chain connects TRBV11-3 to TRBJ1-5; no clear D. Trimming took 0 bases from V and 6 from J, leaving 12 bases between them. Germline V gene sequence: CDR1 SGHNT, CDR2 YENEEA. This CDR3 comprises 15 residues. The CDR3 region has the DNA TGTGCCAGCAGCTTAGATCGCAGGTCCGTTCAGCCCCAGCATTTT. Its translation: CASSLDRRSVQPQHF.

Sample share makes this clone medium-sized (0.01 to 0.1%). The V gene is TRBV12-2, the J gene TRBJ1-6; TRBD1 was called by the table and not checked on the DNA. TRBV12-2 is a listed pseudogene. The CDR3 spans 16 residues. CDR3 in amino acids: CATAATGGFFDSPLHF. Here the CDR3 DNA reads TGTGCCACCGCCGCGACAGGGGGTTTTTTTGATTCACCCCTCCACTTT.

The CDR3 reads CASSSEWGGNYEQYF. Written as DNA, the CDR3 is TGTGCCAGCAGCTCCGAGTGGGGGGGAAACTACGAGCAGTACTTC. V and J are TRBV11-3 and TRBJ2-7, with TRBD2 matching over 7 bases. The germline gives CDR1 SGHNT, CDR2 YENEEA. The CDR3 length is 15 residues. V shed 4 bases, J shed 3 bases, and the junction held 9 bases outside the gene matches.

This rearrangement joins TRBV18 to TRBJ1-1; the D gene is possibly TRBD1 (6 bases). V was trimmed by 3 bases and J by 5 bases, leaving 16 bases between them. Germline CDR1 and CDR2: KGHSH and LQKENI. The CDR3 is 15 amino acids. The CDR3 bases are TGTGCCAGCTCACCGTTGGGGGACACGGGGACTGAAGCTTTCTTT. Residues: CASSPLGDTGTEAFF.

Details on this clone: At one end the junction does not follow the germline gene, possibly because of a read error. The genes are TRBV6-8 and TRBJ1-1, with D unclear. The V gene's germline CDR1 is MNHGY and CDR2 SAAAGT. The CDR3 runs to 13 residues. CDR3: CASVSARNAEAFF. The CDR3 nucleotides are TGTGCCAGCGTTTCGGCCAGGAACGCTGAAGCTTTCTTT.

This chain joins TRBV6-8 and TRBJ1-4, with D uncertain. The CDR3 has 14 amino acids. V was trimmed by 5 bases and J by 7 bases, leaving 14 bases between them. CDR1 and CDR2 (germline): MNHGY, SAAAGT. The chain's CDR3 is CASSTGGSIEKLFF. The CDR3 coding sequence is TGTGCCAGCAGTACGGGAGGGTCCATTGAAAAACTGTTTTTT.

In its sample, this clone ranks as large. The V gene is TRBV15, the J gene TRBJ1-3; no definite D call. The germline V gene encodes CDR1 LNHNV and CDR2 YYDKDF (reference sequence). The CDR3 spans 14 residues. V lost 6 bases, J lost 0 bases, and 9 bases lay in between. The CDR3 nucleotides read TGTGCCACCAGGACGAAAAGCTCTGGAAACACCATATATTTT. Amino acid sequence: CATRTKSSGNTIYF.

V usage is TRBV18 and J usage is TRBJ2-7; TRBD2 aligns across 9 bases. The germline V gene encodes CDR1 KGHSH and CDR2 LQKENI. V shed 0 bases, J shed 2 bases, and the junction held 2 bases outside the gene matches. The CDR3 consists of 15 residues. The DNA for the CDR3 is TGTGCCAGCTCACCACCTCGCGGGGGGGCCTACGAGCAGTACTTC. Protein: CASSPPRGGAYEQYF.